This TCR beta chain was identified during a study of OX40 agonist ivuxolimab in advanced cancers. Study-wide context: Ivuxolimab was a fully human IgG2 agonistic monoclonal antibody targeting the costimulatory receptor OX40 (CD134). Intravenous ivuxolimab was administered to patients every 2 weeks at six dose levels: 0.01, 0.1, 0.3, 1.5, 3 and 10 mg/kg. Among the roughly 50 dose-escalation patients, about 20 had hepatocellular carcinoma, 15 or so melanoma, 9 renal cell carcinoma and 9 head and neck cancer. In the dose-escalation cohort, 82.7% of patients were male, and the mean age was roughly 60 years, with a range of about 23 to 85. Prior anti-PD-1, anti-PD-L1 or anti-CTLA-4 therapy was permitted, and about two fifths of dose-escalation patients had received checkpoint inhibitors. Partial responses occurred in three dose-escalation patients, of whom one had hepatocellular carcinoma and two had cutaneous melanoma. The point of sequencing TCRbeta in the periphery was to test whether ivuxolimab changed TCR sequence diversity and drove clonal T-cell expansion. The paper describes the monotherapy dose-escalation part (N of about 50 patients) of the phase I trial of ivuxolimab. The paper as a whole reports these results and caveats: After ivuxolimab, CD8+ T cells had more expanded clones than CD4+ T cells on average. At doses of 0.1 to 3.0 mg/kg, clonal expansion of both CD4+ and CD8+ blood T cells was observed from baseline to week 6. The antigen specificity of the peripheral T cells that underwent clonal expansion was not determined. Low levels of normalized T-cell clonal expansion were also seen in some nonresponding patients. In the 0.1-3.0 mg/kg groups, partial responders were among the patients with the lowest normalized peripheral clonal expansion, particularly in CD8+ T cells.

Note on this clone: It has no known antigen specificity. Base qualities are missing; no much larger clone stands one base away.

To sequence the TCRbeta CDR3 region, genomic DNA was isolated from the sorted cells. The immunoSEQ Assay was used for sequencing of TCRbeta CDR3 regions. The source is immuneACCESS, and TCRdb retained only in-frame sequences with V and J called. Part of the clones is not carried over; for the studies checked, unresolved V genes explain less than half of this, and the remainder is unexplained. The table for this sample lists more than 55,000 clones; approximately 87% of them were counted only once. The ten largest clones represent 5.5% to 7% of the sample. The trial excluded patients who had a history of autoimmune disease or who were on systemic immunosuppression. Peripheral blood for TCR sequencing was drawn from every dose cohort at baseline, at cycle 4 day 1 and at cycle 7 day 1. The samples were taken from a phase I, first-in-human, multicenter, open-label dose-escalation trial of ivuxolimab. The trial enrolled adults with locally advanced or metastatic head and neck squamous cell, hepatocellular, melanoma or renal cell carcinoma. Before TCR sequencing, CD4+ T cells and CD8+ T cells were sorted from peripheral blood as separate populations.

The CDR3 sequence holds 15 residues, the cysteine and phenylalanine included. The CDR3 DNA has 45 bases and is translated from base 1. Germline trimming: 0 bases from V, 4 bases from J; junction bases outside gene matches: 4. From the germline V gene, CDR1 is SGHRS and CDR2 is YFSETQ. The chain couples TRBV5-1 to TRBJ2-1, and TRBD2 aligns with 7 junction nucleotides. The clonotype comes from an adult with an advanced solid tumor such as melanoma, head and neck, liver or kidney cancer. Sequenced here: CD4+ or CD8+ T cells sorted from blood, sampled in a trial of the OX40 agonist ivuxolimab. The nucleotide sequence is TGCGCCAGCAGCTTGGCTCTAGCGGCATACAATGAGCAGTTCTTC. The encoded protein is CASSLALAAYNEQFF.